The source of this TCR beta chain is a study of T cells in localized non-small cell lung cancer. General study results and limits: A denser population of T cells in blood accompanied longer overall survival.

A note on this clone: Its specificity is not known.

Libraries were prepared by immunoSEQ multiplex PCR; TCRdb keeps only in-frame clonotypes and omits some of them. The table has 2,600 or so clones, approximately 33% seen once; the top ten hold 15% to 20%. CDR1 is MGHDK, CDR2 SYGVNS, per germline. This CDR3 is built from 17 residues. V lost 7 bases to trimming and J lost 4 bases; unmatched junction nucleotides: 10. The starting material was lung tumor tissue, obtained before any cancer treatment. V is TRBV25-1 and J is TRBJ2-2, with 12 bases lining up with TRBD2. The source is a female donor older than 55 with stage II lung adenocarcinoma. As DNA, the CDR3 is TGTGCCAGCATTGCGACTAGCGGGAGAGATGGCACCGGGGAGCTGTTTTTT. This gives the protein CASIATSGRDGTGELFF.